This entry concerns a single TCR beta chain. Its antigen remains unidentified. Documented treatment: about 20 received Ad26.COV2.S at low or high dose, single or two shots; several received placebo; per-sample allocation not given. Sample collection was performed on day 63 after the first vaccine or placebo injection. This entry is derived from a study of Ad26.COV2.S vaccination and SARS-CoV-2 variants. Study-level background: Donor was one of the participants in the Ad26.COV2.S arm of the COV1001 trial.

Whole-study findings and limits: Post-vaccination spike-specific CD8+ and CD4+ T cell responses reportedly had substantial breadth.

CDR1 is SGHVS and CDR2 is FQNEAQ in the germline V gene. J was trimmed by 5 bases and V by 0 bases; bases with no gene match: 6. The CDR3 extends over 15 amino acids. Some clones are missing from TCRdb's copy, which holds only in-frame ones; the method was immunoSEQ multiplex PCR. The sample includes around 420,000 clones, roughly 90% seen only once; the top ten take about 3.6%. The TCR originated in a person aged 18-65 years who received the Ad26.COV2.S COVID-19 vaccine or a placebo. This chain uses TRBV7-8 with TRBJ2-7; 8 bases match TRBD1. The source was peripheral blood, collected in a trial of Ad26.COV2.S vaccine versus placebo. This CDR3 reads CASSLATGTGNEQYF. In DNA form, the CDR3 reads TGTGCCAGCAGCTTAGCGACAGGGACAGGTAACGAGCAGTACTTC. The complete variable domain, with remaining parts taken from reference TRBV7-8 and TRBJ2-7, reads GAGVSQSPRYKVAKRGQDVALRCDPISGHVSLFWYQQALGQGPEFLTYFQNEAQLDKSGLPSDRFFAERPEGSVSTLKIQRTQQEDSAVYLCASSLATGTGNEQYFGPGTRLTVT.